This T cell receptor beta chain appears in the sequencing data of a study of shared clonotypes between healthy human individuals. Study outcomes and limitations: With a handful of donors compared, 5% to 5.5% of naive CD4 clonotypes were shared. The study found lower generation probabilities in non-shared clonotypes than in those shared by all four donors.

On this clone itself: The antigen remains undetermined.

The CDR3 runs 14 residues. Germline trimming cut 2 bases from V and 2 bases from J; bases unmatched to any gene: 0. The germline gives CDR1 MDHEN, CDR2 SYDVKM. Genomic DNA of each subset was evenly split across several immunoSEQ plates. Profiling relied on immunoSEQ multiplex PCR, and the TCRdb table lists in-frame clones only, not all of them. This table holds about 1.1 million clones, roughly 74% found once. Sequencing was done on a sample of memory CD4+ T cells from PBMCs. This sample's subset: CD45RA-negative fraction. The chain couples TRBV28 to TRBJ2-7, with 10 nucleotides matching TRBD2. The clonotype originates from a young man in good health. Some clones in this sample may be carry-over from other donors' samples. CDR3 sequence: CASSLTSGAYEQYF. CDR3 bases: TGTGCCAGCAGTTTAACTAGCGGGGCCTACGAGCAGTACTTC.